This is a list of T cell receptor beta chains from one sample in a study of T cell responses to AZD1222 COVID-19 vaccine. Here immunoSEQ multiplex PCR was the method, and the copy in TCRdb shows in-frame clones only, minus some. Of 150,000 to 200,000 clones in the sample, 70% to 90% were seen once. The sequences come from peripheral blood, collected 28 days after the second AZD1222 dose. The receptors come from an adult who received the AZD1222 COVID-19 vaccine. CDR3s include the opening cysteine and the closing phenylalanine or tryptophan. The D gene is left open where the match is weak. Clone sizes are given selectively: once, few, many, or a class where the clone is expanded.

V gene	J gene	clone size	D gene	CDR3 protein	CDR3 DNA
TRBV6-6	TRBJ2-7	once	TRBD1	CASSLGQGRSYEQYF	TGTGCCAGCAGTCTAGGACAGGGGCGCTCCTACGAGCAGTACTTC
TRBV2	TRBJ1-5	NA	NA	CASSEQLGNQPQHF	TGTGCCAGCAGTGAACAGTTGGGCAATCAGCCCCAGCATTTT
TRBV30	TRBJ1-6	NA	NA	CAWSVRGDSPLHF	TGTGCCTGGAGTGTACGCGGGGATTCACCCCTCCACTTT
TRBV2	TRBJ1-1	NA	NA	CASSGQPNTEAFF	TGTGCCAGCAGTGGACAGCCGAACACTGAAGCTTTCTTT
TRBV3-1/TRBV3-2	TRBJ1-2	NA	TRBD1	CASSQDRGRGRHSKSF	TGTGCCAGCAGCCAAGATCGGGGCAGGGGGCGCCACAGTAAGAGCTTC
TRBV7-9	TRBJ1-2	NA	TRBD1	CASRIDRVNYGYTF	TGTGCCAGCAGAATTGACAGGGTGAACTATGGCTACACCTTC
TRBV29-1	TRBJ1-3	NA	NA	CSVGTPGNTIYF	TGCAGCGTTGGGACTCCTGGAAACACCATATATTTT
TRBV10-3	TRBJ1-1	NA	NA	CAISSEPSGGSEAFF	TGTGCCATCAGCTCTGAACCGTCTGGTGGCTCCGAAGCTTTCTTT
TRBV5-5	TRBJ1-1	once	NA	CASSSGQLNTEAFF	TGTGCCAGCAGCTCAGGACAGTTGAACACTGAAGCTTTCTTT
TRBV5-5	TRBJ2-1	NA	NA	CASSSTQGGHDEQFF	TGTGCCAGCAGCTCGACTCAGGGAGGACACGATGAGCAGTTCTTC
TRBV9	TRBJ2-7	NA	TRBD1	CASSVGDSPYEQYF	TGTGCCAGCAGCGTAGGGGACAGCCCCTACGAGCAGTACTTC
TRBV28	TRBJ1-1	NA	NA	CASKGLRFRVTEAFF	TGTGCCAGCAAGGGACTAAGATTTCGGGTCACTGAAGCTTTCTTT
TRBV5-4	TRBJ2-1	once	TRBD2	CASRMAGTTYNEQFF	TGTGCCAGCAGAATGGCTGGGACTACCTACAATGAGCAGTTCTTC
TRBV7-6	TRBJ2-5	NA	NA	CASSRDSTGETQYF	TGTGCCAGCAGCAGGGACTCCACGGGGGAGACCCAGTACTTC
TRBV6-5	TRBJ1-5	NA	NA	CASSDTWGNQPQHF	TGTGCCAGCAGCGATACTTGGGGCAATCAGCCCCAGCATTTT
TRBV5-4	TRBJ1-4	once	NA	CASSSSVGQTNEKLFF	TGTGCCAGCAGCTCCAGCGTGGGTCAAACTAATGAAAAACTGTTTTTT
TRBV25-1	TRBJ1-4	NA	NA	CASSESRGSEKLFF	TGTGCCAGCAGTGAAAGTAGGGGAAGTGAAAAACTGTTTTTT
TRBV4-3	TRBJ1-1	NA	NA	CASSHDTDMNTEAFF	TGCGCCAGCAGCCACGACACCGACATGAACACTGAAGCTTTCTTT
TRBV12-3/TRBV12-4	TRBJ1-3	once	NA	CASSLTTRNTIYF	TGTGCCAGCAGTCTCACCACGAGAAACACCATATATTTT
TRBV6-5	TRBJ1-2	NA	NA	CASKDWLGYTF	TGTGCCAGCAAAGATTGGTTGGGCTACACCTTC